The 28 T cell receptor beta chains presented below share a single source sample, sequenced in a study of T cells in Graves' hyperthyroidism and ophthalmopathy. Amplification targeted TCR beta CDR3 regions from RNA transcripts. An initial round of RT-PCR targeting the TCR CDR3 relied on the HTBI primer set. TCRdb reprocessed the multiplex PCR reads via MiXCR and lists one record per CDR3 protein. The table records roughly 840,000 distinct CDR3 sequences, 35% to 40% of them present only once. Sequenced sample: blood. The receptors derive from a man between 18 and 29 years old with Graves' hyperthyroidism.

Comments on this clonotype: The conserved phenylalanine or tryptophan normally closing the CDR3 is absent here, so this likely arose from a read error. The DNA is omitted, as the CDR3 cannot be located on it reliably, and the CDR3 follows TCRdb's listing. The chain couples TRBV2 to TRBJ1-3; the table gives TRBD1 as D, unverified against the DNA. CDR1 and CDR2 from the germline V gene are SNHLY and FYNNEI. With termini counted, the CDR3 has 11 amino acids. The CDR3 spells CASSEDRAGTS.

V and J are TRBV12-3 or TRBV12-4 and TRBJ2-7, with 7 positions matching TRBD2. This CDR3 contains 14 residues. V shed 4 bases, J shed 3 bases, and the junction held 6 bases outside the gene matches. The CDR3 is CASSSRGSLYEQYF. In DNA form, the CDR3 reads TGTGCCAGCAGTTCGCGGGGGTCCCTCTACGAGCAGTACTTC.

This chain links TRBV5-4 with TRBJ2-2; TRBD2 agrees at 14 bases. CDR3 length equals 17 residues. Germline CDR1 and CDR2: SGHNT and YYREEE (reference sequence). V dropped 3 bases and J dropped 10; count of bases not matched to a gene: 11. In nucleotides, the CDR3 is TGTGCCAGCAGCTCGCCGACTAGCGGGAGGGCCGCAGAGGAGCTGTTTTTT. Translated: CASSSPTSGRAAEELFF.

This clonotype was observed at least ten times. J is TRBJ1-5 and V is TRBV10-3, with D uncertain. Looked up from germline, CDR1 is ENHRY and CDR2 is SYGVKD. V lost 3 bases and J lost 11, with 11 bases in between. There are 12 residues in the CDR3. The CDR3 bases are TGTGCCATCAGTGATATCTCCGGGGCCCAGCATTTT. It is translated as CAISDISGAQHF.

This clonotype has ten or more counts. The V and J genes are TRBV7-9 and TRBJ1-1, with D uncertain. Trimming removed 5 bases from V and 1 base from J, with 5 bases in between. This CDR3 comprises 12 residues. Germline V lookup: CDR1 SEHNR, CDR2 FQNEAQ (reference sequence). The CDR3 nucleotides are TGTGCCAGCAGCCCACGGAACACTGAAGCTTTCTTT. It is translated as CASSPRNTEAFF.

The chain employs TRBV28 and TRBJ2-7; D might be TRBD1 (6 bases). This CDR3 contains 13 residues. The V end was cut by 3 bases, the J end by 5 bases, with 11 bases between. Germline assignment: CDR1 MDHEN and CDR2 SYDVKM. This CDR3 reads CASSFGRGDEQYF. The CDR3 bases are TGTGCCAGCAGTTTTGGCAGGGGCGACGAGCAGTACTTC. The whole variable domain, filled in from reference TRBV28 and TRBJ2-7, reads DVKVTQSSRYLVKRTGEKVFLECVQDMDHENMFWYRQDPGLGLRLIYFSYDVKMKEKGDIPEGYSVSREKKERFSLILESASTNQTSMYLCASSFGRGDEQYFGPGTRLTVT.

The chain joins TRBV7-9 to TRBJ2-7, with 7 bases aligning to TRBD1. Per the germline V gene, CDR1 is SEHNR and CDR2 is FQNEAQ (reference sequence). This CDR3 region has 14 residues. V trimming: 8 bases; J trimming: 3 bases; junction bases outside the gene matches: 10. The CDR3 reads CASGSTTGLYEQYF. In nucleotides, the CDR3 is TGTGCCAGCGGCTCGACGACAGGGCTCTACGAGCAGTACTTC.

This clonotype appeared a single time. One end of the junction fails to match germline, which may point to a read error. V is TRBV7-2 and J is TRBJ1-1, with 7 bases identical to TRBD1. Germline values: CDR1 SGHTA, CDR2 FQGNSA. This CDR3 has 15 amino acids. The CDR3 loop reads CASSQDSSGGTEAFF. As DNA, the CDR3 is TGCGCCAGCAGCCAAGATAGCTCAGGGGGCACTGAAGCTTTCTTT.

The chain recombines TRBV2 with TRBJ1-5; D remains ambiguous. The CDR3 is made up of 14 amino acids. V was clipped by 6 bases and J by 2 bases, with 11 bases between them. CDR1 SNHLY and CDR2 FYNNEI come from the germline V gene. Here the CDR3 reads CASRDAGGNQPQHF. CDR3 sequence (DNA): TGTGCCAGCAGAGATGCCGGCGGCAATCAGCCCCAGCATTTT. Filled out from reference TRBV2 and TRBJ1-5, the complete variable domain reads EPEVTQTPSHQVTQMGQEVILRCVPISNHLYFYWYRQILGQKVEFLVSFYNNEISEKSEIFDDQFSVERPDGSNFTLKIRSTKLEDSAMYFCASRDAGGNQPQHFGDGTRLSIL.

The table lists this clonotype with a few counts. The chain employs TRBV25-1 and TRBJ2-3, with a tentative D call TRBD2 (6 bases). This CDR3 has 15 residues. V lost 3 bases to trimming and J lost 0 bases, with 10 bases between them. CDR1 MGHDK and CDR2 SYGVNS come from the germline V gene. The CDR3 protein is CASSDPGGSTDTQYF. The CDR3 nucleotides are TGTGCCAGCAGTGATCCAGGAGGGAGCACAGATACGCAGTATTTT. Filled out from reference TRBV25-1 and TRBJ2-3, the complete variable domain reads EADIYQTPRYLVIGTGKKITLECSQTMGHDKMYWYQQDPGMELHLIHYSYGVNSTEKGDLSSESTVSRIRTEHFPLTLESARPSHTSQYLCASSDPGGSTDTQYFGPGTRLTVL.

This clonotype was seen repeatedly, ten times or more. The rearrangement links TRBV29-1 to TRBJ1-2, with TRBD1 matching over 7 bases. From germline, CDR1 is SQVTM and CDR2 ANQGSEA. Trimming at V came to 8 bases and at J to 5 bases, leaving 8 bases not matched to a gene. This CDR3 region has 12 residues. The DNA of the CDR3 is TGCAGCCAGTGGGACAGCGAATATGGCTACACCTTC. Encoded protein: CSQWDSEYGYTF.

Concerning this clonotype itself: A read error is possible here, since a much larger clone lies one base away. The chain couples TRBV7-9 to TRBJ2-5; D not resolved. The V and J ends lost 5 bases and 3 bases respectively, with 13 bases between them. The CDR3 contains 14 residues. Germline CDR1 reads SEHNR; CDR2 reads FQNEAQ (reference sequence). CDR3 DNA sequence: TGTGCCAGCAGCCGTCCGGGCCCGGAAGAGACCCAGTACTTC. Amino acid sequence: CASSRPGPEETQYF.

This clonotype was recorded at least ten times. The V and J genes are TRBV14 and TRBJ1-1; maybe TRBD1 (5 bases). The ends were cut back, 1 base at V and 4 bases at J, with 10 bases in the middle. Germline V lookup: CDR1 SGHDN, CDR2 FVKESK. This CDR3 has 14 residues. CDR3 loop: CASSQGARGTEAFF. The CDR3 DNA reads TGTGCCAGCAGCCAAGGCGCGAGGGGCACTGAAGCTTTCTTT.

The CDR3 sequence is CSGTGTSGGETQYF. The DNA of the CDR3 is TGCAGCGGGACCGGGACTAGCGGGGGAGAGACCCAGTACTTC. This chain links TRBV29-1 with TRBJ2-5; 14 bases are a match to TRBD2. Germline V gene data show CDR1 as SQVTM and CDR2 as ANQGSEA. CDR3 size: 14 residues. V lost 7 bases to trimming and J lost 4 bases; unmatched junction nucleotides: 5.

This chain joins TRBV18 and TRBJ1-2, with unresolved D. Trimming took off 3 bases at V and 4 bases at J, with 15 bases between the two ends. CDR1 is KGHSH and CDR2 is LQKENI in the germline V gene. The CDR3 has 15 residues. The CDR3 coding sequence is TGTGCCAGCTCACCTCAAGACGGAGGACTCTATGGCTACACCTTC. Translation: CASSPQDGGLYGYTF.

The gene calls are TRBV2 and TRBJ2-7; 10 bases map to TRBD1. Germline lookup yields CDR1 SNHLY and CDR2 FYNNEI. The ends lost 6 bases at V and 6 bases at J; junction bases unmatched: 11. This CDR3 region has 15 residues. In DNA form, the CDR3 reads TGTGCCAGCAGCTTCCCCGGGACAGGGGTGACCGAGCAGTACTTC. Its protein product is CASSFPGTGVTEQYF.

In its sample, this clonotype was seen a few times. This chain uses TRBV6-5 with TRBJ1-1, with 10 bases fitting TRBD1. The germline V gene has CDR1 MNHEY and CDR2 SVGAGI. V was pared by 6 bases and J by 1 base, with 5 bases of the junction left unmatched. The CDR3 loop spans 15 amino acids. CDR3 in DNA: TGTGCCAGCAGCCGGGACAGGGGCTGGAACACTGAAGCTTTCTTT. This encodes CASSRDRGWNTEAFF.

This clonotype was observed many times. The chain recombines TRBV7-2 with TRBJ2-5; a weak D match, TRBD2 (6 bases). The CDR3 has 13 amino acids. Trimming left V 4 bases short and J 3 bases short, with 9 bases between. The V gene's germline CDR1 is SGHTA and CDR2 FQGNSA. The CDR3 region is CASSWGRKETQYF. CDR3 nucleotide sequence: TGTGCCAGCAGCTGGGGGAGGAAAGAGACCCAGTACTTC.

Only one count was recorded for this clonotype. A much larger clone differs from this one at a single base, so this may be a read error. This chain uses TRBV7-8 with TRBJ2-7; D might be TRBD2 (6 bases). CDR3 length: 13 amino acids. In germline, CDR1 is SGHVS, CDR2 FQNEAQ. The DNA of the CDR3 is TGTGCCGGCAGCTTAGCGGAGGACTACGAGCAGTACTTC. It specifies CAGSLAEDYEQYF.

The chain uses TRBV7-9 and TRBJ2-7; a possible D gene is TRBD2 (6 bases). The CDR3 spans 13 residues. With 8 bases removed from V and 1 base from J, the gap between germline ends came to 12 bases. The germline gives CDR1 SEHNR, CDR2 FQNEAQ (reference sequence). The CDR3 nucleotides are TGTGCCAGCGCCGCCGGGACTTCCTACGAGCAGTACTTC. It translates to CASAAGTSYEQYF.

This clonotype was counted at least ten times. The gene calls are TRBV9 and TRBJ2-7; 9 bases agree with TRBD2. Germline V gene lookup returns CDR1 SGDLS and CDR2 YYNGEE. The CDR3 loop spans 14 amino acids. The J segment lost 2 bases and the V segment lost 2 bases, leaving 2 bases of the junction unmatched. In DNA, the CDR3 is TGTGCCAGCAGCGTTGCGGGGGGGACCTACGAGCAGTACTTC. Its translation is CASSVAGGTYEQYF.

This clonotype appeared a few times. CDR3 sequence (DNA): TGTGCCAGTTCTTCCCCATTGACAGGGTCCTACGAGCAGTACTTC. Its protein product is CASSSPLTGSYEQYF. The chain carries TRBV19 and TRBJ2-7; 7 bases agree with TRBD1. Germline trimming cut 8 bases from V and 1 base from J; bases unmatched to any gene: 11. CDR3 length: 15 amino acids. Per the germline V gene, CDR1 is LNHDA and CDR2 is SQIVND (reference sequence).

J is TRBJ2-5 and V is TRBV6-5; D is undetermined. Trimming stripped 6 bases from V and 4 bases from J, with 15 bases between. The CDR3 loop spans 14 amino acids. Germline CDR1 MNHEY, CDR2 SVGAGI. CDR3 sequence reads: CASRLSYDGETQYF. DNA for the CDR3: TGTGCCAGCAGACTTTCTTACGACGGAGAGACCCAGTACTTC.

A note on this clonotype: One end of the junction fails to match germline, which may point to a read error. V and J are TRBV7-3 and TRBJ1-5; the match to TRBD1 covers 7 bases. From germline, CDR1 is SGHTA and CDR2 FQGTGA. This CDR3 has 15 residues. The DNA for the CDR3 is TGCGCCAGCAGCGAAGTCGGAGGGGGCGAACAGCCCCAGCATTTT. Translated: CASSEVGGGEQPQHF.

This clonotype was counted between two and nine times. This chain uses TRBV20-1 with TRBJ2-7, with 7 bases lining up with TRBD1. Trimming removed 3 bases from V and 2 bases from J; junction bases left unmatched: 13. Per germline, CDR1 DFQATT and CDR2 SNEGSKA (reference sequence). CDR3 length: 16 amino acids. The CDR3 region has the DNA TGCAGTGCTAGCGCCTCTCCGGGACAGAAGCCCTACGAGCAGTACTTC. Encoded protein: CSASASPGQKPYEQYF.

In this sample, this clonotype turned up a few times. The chain joins TRBV12-3 or TRBV12-4 to TRBJ2-2; D gene ambiguous. This CDR3 is 13 amino acids long. Deletions cut 3 bases from V and 8 bases from J, with 10 bases between. The chain's CDR3 is CASSLTRPGELFF. CDR3 DNA sequence: TGTGCCAGCAGTTTGACTCGTCCGGGGGAGCTGTTTTTT.

This clonotype came up many times. The chain employs TRBV10-2 and TRBJ1-3; possible D gene TRBD1, 5 bases. Germline V gene lookup returns CDR1 WSHSY and CDR2 SAAADI. The CDR3 runs to 15 residues. Trimming took 4 bases from V and 2 from J, leaving 12 bases between them. CDR3 in amino acids: CASSGEQGAGNTIYF. The CDR3 DNA follows: TGCGCCAGCAGTGGGGAGCAGGGAGCTGGAAACACCATATATTTT.

The chain combines TRBV12-3 or TRBV12-4 with TRBJ1-1; D not certain. The ends were cut back, 2 bases at V and 0 bases at J, with 19 bases in the middle. This CDR3 has 18 residues. In DNA, the CDR3 is TGTGCCAGCAGTTTACCTCAGACATCCCCGGTAGTGAACACTGAAGCTTTCTTT. Protein: CASSLPQTSPVVNTEAFF.